Detailed here is one TCR beta chain. No antigen is known for it. This sample was included in a study of cytomegalovirus exposure and HLA in healthy donors. The PCR employed 60 Vbeta primers together with 13 Jbeta primers. Assay used: immunoSEQ multiplex PCR; TCRdb lists only in-frame clones, some missing. The repertoire has about 57,000 clones, just under 75% of them found once; the top ten carry about 6.8%. V shed 5 bases and J shed 4 bases, with 14 bases lying between them. CDR3 length: 15 residues. CDR1 and CDR2 from the germline V gene are SEHNR and FQNEAQ (reference sequence). Study-level points and caveats: A highly shared variant cluster was judged a likely technical artifact. Earlier results showed most TCR beta V segments being productive about 87% or about 30% of the time. An analysis was carried out at a later point. It showed that HLA-associated TCR beta chains were more clonally expanded than equally common non-associated chains.

The receptor was isolated from a man aged 25 to 40 in good health and CMV-seropositive. Sample: PBMCs. V is TRBV7-9 and J is TRBJ1-4, with D maybe TRBD1 (5 bases). CDR3 in DNA: TGTGCCAGCAGCCCATACAGGCCCAATAATGAAAAACTGTTTTTT. Translation gives CASSPYRPNNEKLFF.